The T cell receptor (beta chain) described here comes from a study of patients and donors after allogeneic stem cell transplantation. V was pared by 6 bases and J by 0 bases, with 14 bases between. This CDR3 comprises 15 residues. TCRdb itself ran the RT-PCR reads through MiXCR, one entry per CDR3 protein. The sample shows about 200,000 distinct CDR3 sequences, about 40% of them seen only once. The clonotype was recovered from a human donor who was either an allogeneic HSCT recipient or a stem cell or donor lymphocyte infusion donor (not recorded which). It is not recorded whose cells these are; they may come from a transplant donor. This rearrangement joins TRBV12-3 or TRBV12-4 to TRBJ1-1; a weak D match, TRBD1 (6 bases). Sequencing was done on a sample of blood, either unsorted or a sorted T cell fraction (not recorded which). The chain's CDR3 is CASRGHTGMNTEAFF. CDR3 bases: TGTGCCAGCAGGGGCCACACAGGGATGAACACTGAAGCTTTCTTT.